What follows describes a single TCR beta chain. The V end was cut by 5 bases, the J end by 6 bases, with 20 bases between. Germline V gives CDR1 SGHVS, CDR2 FNYEAQ. This CDR3 region has 15 residues. Data came from immunoSEQ multiplex PCR; TCRdb stores just in-frame clones and leaves some out. The sample gives some 5,000 clones, 78% of which show up once; approximately 5.1% is in the top ten. These data are taken from a study of chemoradiotherapy in HPV16-positive cancers. The sequence came from a human donor with HPV-associated anogenital cancer. V gene TRBV7-6 combines with J gene TRBJ2-7; D is unresolved. Here the sequenced sample was tumor tissue, taken from a patient who underwent chemoradiotherapy. The CDR3, as DNA: TGTGCCAGCAGCGCCAGGACGAGCTTAAACGGCGAGCAGTACTTC. Protein sequence: CASSARTSLNGEQYF.